This T cell receptor (beta chain) originates from a study of T-cell memory formation after mild COVID-19. Libraries for TCRalpha and TCRbeta carried sample barcodes and unique molecular identifiers via 5'RACE. TCRdb itself ran the 5' RACE reads through MiXCR, one entry per CDR3 protein. Here the sample spans more than 300,000 distinct CDR3 sequences, less than 25% being singletons. A remark on this clonotype: Germline and junction disagree at one end, which may indicate a read error.

The germline CDR1 and CDR2 sequences are MNHNS and SASEGT. The CDR3 is 13 residues long. This sequence was found in a young man who had mild COVID-19 (a few samples of this study predate the infection). Cell type and time point are not known. The chain has TRBV6-1 and TRBJ1-4, with D tentatively TRBD1 (6 bases). The sequencing sample was made of PBMCs or a T cell subset sorted from them (not recorded which). Here the CDR3 DNA reads TGTGCCAGTCGCGGGGGCTGGAATGAAAAAATGTTTTTT. It specifies CASRGGWNEKMFF.